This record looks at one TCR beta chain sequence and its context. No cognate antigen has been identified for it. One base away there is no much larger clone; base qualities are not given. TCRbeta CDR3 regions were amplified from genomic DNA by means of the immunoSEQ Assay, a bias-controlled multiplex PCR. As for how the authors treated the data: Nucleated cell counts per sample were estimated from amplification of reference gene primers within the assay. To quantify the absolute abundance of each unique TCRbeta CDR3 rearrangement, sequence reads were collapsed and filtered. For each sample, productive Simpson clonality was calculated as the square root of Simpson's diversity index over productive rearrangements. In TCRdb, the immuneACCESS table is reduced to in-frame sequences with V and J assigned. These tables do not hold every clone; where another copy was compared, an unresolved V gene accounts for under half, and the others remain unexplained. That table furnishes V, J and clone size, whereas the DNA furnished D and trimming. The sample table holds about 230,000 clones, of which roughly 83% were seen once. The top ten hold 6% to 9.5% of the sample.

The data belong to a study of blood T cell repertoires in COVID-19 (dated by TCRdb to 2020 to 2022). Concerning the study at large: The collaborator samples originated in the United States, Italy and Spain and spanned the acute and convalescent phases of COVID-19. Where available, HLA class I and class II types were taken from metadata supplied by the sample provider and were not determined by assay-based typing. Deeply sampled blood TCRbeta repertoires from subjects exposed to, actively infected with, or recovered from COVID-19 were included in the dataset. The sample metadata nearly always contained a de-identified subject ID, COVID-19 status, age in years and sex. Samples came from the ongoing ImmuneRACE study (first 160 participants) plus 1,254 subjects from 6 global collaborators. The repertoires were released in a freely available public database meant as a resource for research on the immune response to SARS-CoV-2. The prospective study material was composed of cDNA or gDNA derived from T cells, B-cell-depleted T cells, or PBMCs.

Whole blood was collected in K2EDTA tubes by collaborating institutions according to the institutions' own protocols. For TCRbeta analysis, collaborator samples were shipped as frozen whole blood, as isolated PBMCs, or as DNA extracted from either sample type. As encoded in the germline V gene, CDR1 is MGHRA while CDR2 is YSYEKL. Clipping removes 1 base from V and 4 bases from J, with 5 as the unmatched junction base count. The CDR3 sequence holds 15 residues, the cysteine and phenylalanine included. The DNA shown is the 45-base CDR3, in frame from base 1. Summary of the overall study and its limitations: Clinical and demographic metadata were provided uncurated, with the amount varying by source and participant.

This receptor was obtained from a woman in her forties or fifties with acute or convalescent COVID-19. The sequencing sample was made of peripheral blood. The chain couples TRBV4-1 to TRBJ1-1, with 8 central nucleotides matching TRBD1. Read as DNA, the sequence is TGCGCCAGCAGCCAAGCGGACAGGGTTGGCACTGAAGCTTTCTTT. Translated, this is CASSQADRVGTEAFF.